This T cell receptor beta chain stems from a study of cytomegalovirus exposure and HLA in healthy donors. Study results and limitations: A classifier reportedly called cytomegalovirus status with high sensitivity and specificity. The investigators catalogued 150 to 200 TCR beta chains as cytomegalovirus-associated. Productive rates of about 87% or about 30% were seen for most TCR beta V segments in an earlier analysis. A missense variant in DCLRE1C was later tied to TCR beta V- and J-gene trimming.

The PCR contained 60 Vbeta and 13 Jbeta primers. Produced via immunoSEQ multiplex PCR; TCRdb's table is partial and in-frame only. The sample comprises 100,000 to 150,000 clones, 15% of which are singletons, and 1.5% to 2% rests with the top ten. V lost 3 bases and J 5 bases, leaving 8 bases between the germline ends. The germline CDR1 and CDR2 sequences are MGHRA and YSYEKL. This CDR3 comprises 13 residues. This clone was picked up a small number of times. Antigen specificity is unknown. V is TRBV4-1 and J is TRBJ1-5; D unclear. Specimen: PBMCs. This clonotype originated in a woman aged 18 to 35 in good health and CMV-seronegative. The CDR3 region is CASSQEQHQPQHF. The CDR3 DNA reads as TGCGCCAGCAGCCAGGAACAGCATCAGCCCCAGCATTTT.